The present TCR beta chain was sequenced within a study of graft-versus-host responses after intestinal transplantation. This CDR3 comprises 15 residues. Germline V gene sequence: CDR1 SGHRS, CDR2 YFSETQ. The germline V and J ends were trimmed by 0 bases and 0 bases, with 9 bases remaining between them. Method: immunoSEQ multiplex PCR; TCRdb's copy keeps in-frame clones and lacks some. This table has tens of thousands of clones, roughly 94% appearing once. As regards this clone: The antigen remains unidentified.

Overall study findings and caveats: Graft-donor T cell macrochimerism in patients accompanied high graft-versus-host to host-versus-graft clonal ratios in allografts.

Sequenced material: PBMCs, taken 156 days after intestinal transplant. This sequence joins TRBV5-1 and TRBJ1-1, with D maybe TRBD1 (6 bases). The sequence came from a human patient who received an intestinal transplant, so some T cells may come from the graft donor. The CDR3 DNA is TGCGCCAGCAGCTTGGACAGGGTAATGAACACTGAAGCTTTCTTT. Translating gives CASSLDRVMNTEAFF. The variable domain in full, completed from reference TRBV5-1 and TRBJ1-1, reads KAGVTQTPRYLIKTRGQQVTLSCSPISGHRSVSWYQQTPGQGLQFLFEYFSETQRNKGNFPGRFSGRQFSNSRSEMNVSTLELGDSALYLCASSLDRVMNTEAFFGQGTRLTVV.